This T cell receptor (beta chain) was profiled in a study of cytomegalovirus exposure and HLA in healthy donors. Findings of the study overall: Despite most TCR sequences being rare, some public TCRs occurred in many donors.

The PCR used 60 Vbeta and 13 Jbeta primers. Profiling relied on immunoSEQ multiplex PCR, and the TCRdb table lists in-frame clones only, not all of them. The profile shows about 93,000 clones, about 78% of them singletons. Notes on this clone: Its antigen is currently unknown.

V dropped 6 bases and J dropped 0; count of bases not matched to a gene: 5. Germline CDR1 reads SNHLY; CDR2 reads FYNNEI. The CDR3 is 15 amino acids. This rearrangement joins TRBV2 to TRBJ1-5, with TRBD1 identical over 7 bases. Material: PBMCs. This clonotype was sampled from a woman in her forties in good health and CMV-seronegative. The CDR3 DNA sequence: TGTGCCAGCAGGGAATACAGGGGTAGCAATCAGCCCCAGCATTTT. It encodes CASREYRGSNQPQHF.